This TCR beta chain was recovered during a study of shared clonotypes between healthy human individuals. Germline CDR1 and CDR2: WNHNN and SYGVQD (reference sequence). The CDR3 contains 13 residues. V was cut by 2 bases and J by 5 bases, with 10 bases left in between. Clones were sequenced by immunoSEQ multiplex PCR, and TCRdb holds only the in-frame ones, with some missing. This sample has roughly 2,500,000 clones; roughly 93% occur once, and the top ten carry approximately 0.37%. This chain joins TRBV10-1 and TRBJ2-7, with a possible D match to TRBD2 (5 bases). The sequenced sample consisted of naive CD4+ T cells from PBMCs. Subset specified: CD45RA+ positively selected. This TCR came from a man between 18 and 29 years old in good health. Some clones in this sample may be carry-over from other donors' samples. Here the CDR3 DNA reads TGCGCCAGCAGTGAGGTCCTGAGGGACGAGCAGTACTTC. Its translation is CASSEVLRDEQYF.